Listed below are T cell receptor beta chains from one sample, sequenced in a study of blood T cell repertoires in COVID-19. Clones were sequenced by immunoSEQ multiplex PCR, and TCRdb holds only the in-frame ones, with some missing. The sample yields fewer than 250,000 clones, under 90% seen once. The specimen sequenced was PBMCs or T cells enriched from blood (not recorded which). The receptors were gathered from a woman aged 50 to 65 with acute COVID-19. CDR3s include the opening cysteine and the closing phenylalanine or tryptophan. The order of the fields is V gene, clone size, J gene, D gene, CDR3 DNA, CDR3 protein. D genes are given only for firm matches. Expanded clones are given a class, and other clones once, few, many or no size at all.

TRBV19	-	TRBJ2-5	-	TGTGCCAGTAGTCCGGCTAGCCTCCGATCGGGTTATATGAAGCCCCAGTACTTC	CASSPASLRSGYMKPQYF
TRBV29-1	-	TRBJ2-1	TRBD2	TGCAGCGTTGCCCTAGCGGGAGGGGGCAATGAGCAGTTCTTC	CSVALAGGGNEQFF
TRBV29-1	-	TRBJ2-2	-	TGCAGCGTTGATTCGACCGGGGAGCTGTTTTTT	CSVDSTGELFF
TRBV18	-	TRBJ1-2	-	TGTGCCAGCTCACCCAGCCAGGGAAGAGGCTACACCTTC	CASSPSQGRGYTF
TRBV6-5	-	TRBJ2-1	-	TGTGCCAGCACCACGCCTCAGGCGGGATACAATGAGCAGTTCTTC	CASTTPQAGYNEQFF
TRBV4-3	-	TRBJ2-7	TRBD1	TGCGCCAGCAGCCAAGCAACAGGGACAGGGACCTACGAGCAGTACTTC	CASSQATGTGTYEQYF
TRBV11-3	-	TRBJ2-7	-	TGTGCCAGCAGCTTAGGACAGGTTAGCTCCTACGAGCAGTACTTC	CASSLGQVSSYEQYF
TRBV20-1	-	TRBJ1-5	-	TGCAGTGCTAGCAGGGATCAGCCCCAGCATTTT	CSASRDQPQHF
TRBV6-5	-	TRBJ1-1	-	TGTGCCAGCCGAATTTGGGAGGGGAAAGCTTTCTTT	CASRIWEGKAFF
TRBV3-1/TRBV3-2	-	TRBJ2-7	TRBD1	TGTGCCAGCAGCCAGGGGACAGGGGCTTACCTCCCCTACGAGCAGTACTTC	CASSQGTGAYLPYEQYF
TRBV28	-	TRBJ1-5	-	TGTGCCAGCAGTGTGAGGGCCAATCAGCCCCAGCATTTT	CASSVRANQPQHF
TRBV2	-	TRBJ2-3	TRBD2	TGTGCCAGCAGTCGACTAGCGGATACAGATACGCAGTATTTT	CASSRLADTDTQYF
TRBV18	-	TRBJ2-5	-	TGTGCCAGCTCACAACTCCAGGGGGGAGAGACCCAGTACTTC	CASSQLQGGETQYF
TRBV5-6	-	TRBJ2-7	-	TGTGCCAGCAGCTCGGACACGGAGTATACGTCGCAGTACTTC	CASSSDTEYTSQYF
TRBV7-2	-	TRBJ1-5	TRBD1	TGTGCCAGCAGACAGGACAGGGGCAATCAGCCCCAGCATTTT	CASRQDRGNQPQHF
TRBV11-2	-	TRBJ2-2	-	TGTGCCAGCAGCTTAGTCTTAACCGGGACACGGACCGGGGAGCTGTTTTTT	CASSLVLTGTRTGELFF
TRBV10-1	-	TRBJ2-7	TRBD2	TGCGCCAGCAGGGGTAAAGAAGGGACTAGCTCCTACGAGCAGTACTTC	CASRGKEGTSSYEQYF
TRBV7-2	-	TRBJ1-1	-	TGTGCCAGCAGCTTAGCGAGGAGGGGTAGGGGCACTGAAGCTTTCTTT	CASSLARRGRGTEAFF
TRBV7-2	-	TRBJ2-1	-	TGTGCCAGCAGCTTAGGAGGGATCAATGAGCAGTTCTTC	CASSLGGINEQFF
TRBV30	-	TRBJ1-5	-	TGTGCCTGGAGTGTTAGGGGGTTACAGCCCCAGCATTTT	CAWSVRGLQPQHF
TRBV27	-	TRBJ1-5	-	TGTGCCAGCAGTTTGTTTCAGGGTGGCGGTCAGCCCCAGCATTTT	CASSLFQGGGQPQHF
TRBV19	few	TRBJ2-7	-	TGTGCCAGTAGTCGGACAGTGAGCTCCTACGAGCAGTACTTC	CASSRTVSSYEQYF
TRBV27	-	TRBJ1-3	-	TGTGCCAGCACCCAGGGAACTGGAAACACCATATATTTT	CASTQGTGNTIYF
TRBV28	-	TRBJ1-3	-	TGTGCCAGCAGATACGAGGTGGCTGGAAACACCATATATTTT	CASRYEVAGNTIYF
TRBV11-3	-	TRBJ1-6	TRBD1	TGTGCCAGCAGGACAGGGAATTCACCCCTCCACTTT	CASRTGNSPLHF
TRBV7-2	-	TRBJ2-3	-	TGTGCCAGCAGCTTGAGGGCCCCCCCGGATACGCAGTATTTT	CASSLRAPPDTQYF
TRBV18	-	TRBJ1-5	TRBD1	TGTGCCAGCTCACCCTCGACAGGGAACAATCAGCCCCAGCATTTT	CASSPSTGNNQPQHF
TRBV15	-	TRBJ2-2	-	TGTGCCACCACCCCGGGGGGCTACACCGGGGAGCTGTTTTTT	CATTPGGYTGELFF
TRBV3-1/TRBV3-2	-	TRBJ2-7	TRBD1	TGTGCCAGCAGCCGGACAGGGAAAAGCTCCTACGAGCAGTACTTC	CASSRTGKSSYEQYF
TRBV6-4	-	TRBJ2-2	-	TGTGCCAGTCGGGCCTCAGGGATCGGGGAGCTGTTTTTT	CASRASGIGELFF
TRBV6-1	-	TRBJ2-1	TRBD2	TGTGCCAGCAGTGATGATTGGGGGAGGGTAGCGGGGAACAATGAGCAGTTCTTC	CASSDDWGRVAGNNEQFF
TRBV2	-	TRBJ1-1	TRBD1	TGTGCCAGCAGTGTACAGGGGGCCCCGAACACTGAAGCTTTCTTT	CASSVQGAPNTEAFF
TRBV10-3	-	TRBJ2-1	TRBD2	TGTGCCATCAGTCCGAGCGGGGGCCAGAACAATGAGCAGTTCTTC	CAISPSGGQNNEQFF
TRBV27	-	TRBJ2-2	-	TGTGCCAGCAGTTCAAGGACTATACTGGCCGGGGAGCTGTTTTTT	CASSSRTILAGELFF
TRBV23-1	-	TRBJ1-5	-	TGCGCCAGCAGTCAATCGGAGACGAAGCAGCCCCAGCATTTT	CASSQSETKQPQHF
TRBV19	-	TRBJ2-4	-	TGTGCCAGTAGTATAAGGCCTTCAGGGGTCACAGCCAAAAACATTCAGTACTTC	CASSIRPSGVTAKNIQYF
TRBV18	-	TRBJ2-5	-	TGTGCCAGCTCACTTTATAACAGTAAAGAGACCCAGTACTTC	CASSLYNSKETQYF
TRBV4-2	-	TRBJ2-3	TRBD2	TGTGCCAGCAGCCAAGAAGGGACGGACACGGGAGGGGGTACAGATACGCAGTATTTT	CASSQEGTDTGGGTDTQYF
TRBV5-6	-	TRBJ2-3	-	TGTGCCAGCAGCATATCCAGCACAGATACGCAGTATTTT	CASSISSTDTQYF
TRBV7-9	-	TRBJ1-2	-	TGTGCCAGCAGCCTATCTAGCGATCACTATGGCTACACCTTC	CASSLSSDHYGYTF
TRBV30	-	TRBJ2-1	-	TGTGCCTGGTCCCCACAAGAGGGTCGTCTGTTCTTC	CAWSPQEGRLFF
TRBV5-1	-	TRBJ2-3	-	TGCGCCAGCAGACAGGTACTGTCAGGGGGCACAGATACGCAGTATTTT	CASRQVLSGGTDTQYF
TRBV7-2	-	TRBJ1-1	-	TGTGCCAGCAGCGGAGGGCGGGGGCTGGAAGCTTTCTTT	CASSGGRGLEAFF
TRBV4-1	-	TRBJ2-1	TRBD2	TGCGCCAGCAGCCGCCGACTAGCGGGTCGGGATCTCAATGAGCAGTTCTTC	CASSRRLAGRDLNEQFF